This TCR beta chain appears in the sequencing data of a study of shared clonotypes between healthy human individuals. Looking at the study overall: Each donor had three CD4 naive, three CD4 memory, two CD8 naive and one CD8 memory plate. General study results and limits: Clonotype sharing among donors, it was expected, would be affected by sequencing depth. Shared clonotypes across all four donors exceeded non-shared ones in generation probability.

In regard to this clone: Its antigen remains unidentified.

This was a deep-level run. Clones were sequenced by immunoSEQ multiplex PCR, and TCRdb holds only the in-frame ones, with some missing. Among fewer than 1.8 million clones listed, less than 99% were seen once. CDR3 length: 15 residues. The germline CDR1 and CDR2 sequences are KGHSH and LQKENI. V lost 2 bases, J lost 6 bases, and 9 bases stayed unmatched. The clonotype originates from a man younger than 45 in good health. Sequenced input: naive CD4+ T cells sorted from blood. Subset indicated: CD45RA+ positively selected. V and J are TRBV18 and TRBJ2-7, with 8 bases aligning to TRBD2. CDR3 protein: CASSPIQREFGEQYF. The DNA of the CDR3 is TGTGCCAGCTCACCAATCCAGCGGGAGTTCGGCGAGCAGTACTTC.